This T cell receptor (beta chain) originates from a study of cytomegalovirus exposure and HLA in healthy donors. Study observations and caveats: Within the data, a cluster of highly shared sequence variants was likely a sequencing artifact.

This clone turned up a few times. Its antigen is undetermined. Use of 60 Vbeta and 13 Jbeta primers characterized the PCR. In the original processing: An analysis performed later counted about 80 million unique TCR beta chains (roughly 9.9 million of them shared). Assay used: immunoSEQ multiplex PCR; TCRdb lists only in-frame clones, some missing. D and trimming come from the DNA, and the V and J calls and clone size come from that table. This sample has 150,000 or so clones, with about 79% found just once. CDR3 length equals 13 residues. CDR1 is MNHEY, CDR2 SVGAGI, per germline. V dropped 5 bases and J dropped 2 bases, with 9 bases sitting between them.

The sequence was collected from a female donor in good health and CMV-seronegative. This sequence joins TRBV6-5 and TRBJ1-1; TRBD1 might be the D (5 bases). Sequencing was performed on PBMCs. The CDR3 loop reads CASSRGGNTEAFF. As DNA, the CDR3 is TGTGCCAGCAGTCGGGGGGGTAACACTGAAGCTTTCTTT.